Each of the 10 T cell receptor beta chains below was sequenced from the same sample in a study of blood T cell repertoires in COVID-19. Here immunoSEQ multiplex PCR was the method, and the copy in TCRdb shows in-frame clones only, minus some. Among 190,000 or so clones, around 89% were seen once, and the ten largest hold roughly 3.7%. Input material: peripheral blood. These receptors were taken from a woman in her thirties with acute or convalescent COVID-19.

The chain joins TRBV6-6 to TRBJ2-3, with 8 bases lining up with TRBD1. The V and J ends lost 7 bases and 4 bases, in that order; junction bases with no gene match: 7. Germline values: CDR1 MNHNY, CDR2 SVGAGI (reference sequence). This CDR3 contains 14 residues. CDR3 DNA sequence: TGTGCCAGCACCGGGCAGGGGGCGTCAGATACGCAGTATTTT. Translating gives CASTGQGASDTQYF.

This clone was seen only a few times. The rearrangement uses TRBV29-1 and TRBJ1-1; 8 nucleotides match TRBD1. This CDR3 has 13 amino acids. Per germline, CDR1 SQVTM and CDR2 ANQGSEA. V trimming: 7 bases; J trimming: 4 bases; junction bases outside the gene matches: 8. CDR3 DNA sequence: TGCAGCGCCAGACAGGGGCGCGGCACTGAAGCTTTCTTT. Translated, it gives CSARQGRGTEAFF.

The chain joins TRBV2 to TRBJ1-3, with D tentatively TRBD1 (5 bases). From germline, CDR1 is SNHLY and CDR2 FYNNEI. The length of the CDR3 is 13 residues. The CDR3, as DNA: TGTGCTTCACCGGGGGAGGTCGGAAACACCATATATTTT. The encoded protein is CASPGEVGNTIYF.

The V call is TRBV5-6, the J call TRBJ2-7, with 8 bases aligning to TRBD1. Germline V lookup: CDR1 SGHDT, CDR2 YYEEEE. V shed 6 bases, J shed 3 bases, and the junction held 5 bases outside the gene matches. The CDR3 length is 13 residues. CDR3: CASTADRVYEQYF. In nucleotides, the CDR3 is TGTGCCAGCACGGCGGACAGGGTCTACGAGCAGTACTTC. Based on the CDR3 plus reference TRBV5-6 and TRBJ2-7, the full variable domain is DAGVTQSPTHLIKTRGQQVTLRCSPKSGHDTVSWYQQALGQGPQFIFQYYEEEERQRGNFPDRFSGHQFPNYSSELNVNALLLGDSALYLCASTADRVYEQYFGPGTRLTVT.

The chain combines TRBV2 with TRBJ2-3, with D tentatively TRBD2 (5 bases). Germline CDR1 SNHLY, CDR2 FYNNEI. V was clipped by 4 bases and J by 1 base, with 15 bases between them. The CDR3 is 16 residues long. The CDR3 is CASSGLEGAGTDTQYF. CDR3 DNA: TGTGCCAGCAGTGGGCTTGAGGGAGCGGGCACAGATACGCAGTATTTT.

The chain recombines TRBV5-6 with TRBJ2-7, with D possibly matching TRBD1 (6 bases). In germline, CDR1 is SGHDT, CDR2 YYEEEE. Trimming removed 4 bases from V and 4 bases from J, with 21 bases in between. The CDR3 is 16 amino acids. This CDR3 reads CASSPRRNRVWYEQYF. Here the CDR3 DNA reads TGTGCCAGCAGCCCTAGGAGGAACAGGGTTTGGTACGAGCAGTACTTC.

The chain couples TRBV10-3 to TRBJ2-3, with TRBD2 matching 8 bases. The germline CDR1 and CDR2 sequences are ENHRY and SYGVKD. The V gene end was trimmed by 8 bases and the J gene end by 2 bases; junction bases not matched to a gene: 9. The CDR3 is 15 amino acids. The CDR3 region is CAISAGGSNTDTQYF. The CDR3 DNA reads TGTGCCATCTCTGCGGGAGGATCGAACACAGATACGCAGTATTTT.

The chain links TRBV6-6 to TRBJ2-3, with 9 bases aligning to TRBD1. This CDR3 is 16 amino acids long. From germline, CDR1 is MNHNY and CDR2 SVGAGI (reference sequence). Losses at the gene ends were 6 bases for V and 2 bases for J; bases not matched to a gene: 9. CDR3 in amino acids: CASRSLGTGNTDTQYF. DNA for the CDR3: TGTGCCAGCAGGTCGCTGGGGACAGGGAACACAGATACGCAGTATTTT.

The J gene is TRBJ2-3, the V gene TRBV30; D is unclear. V lost 5 bases and J lost 0, with 6 bases in between. Germline-derived CDR1 and CDR2 are GTSNPN and SVGIG (reference sequence). The CDR3 sequence is 12 residues long. For the CDR3, the DNA is TGTGCCTGGGCGGAGAGCACAGATACGCAGTATTTT. Translated: CAWAESTDTQYF. Supplemented by reference TRBV30 and TRBJ2-3, the full variable domain reads SQTIHQWPATLVQPVGSPLSLECTVEGTSNPNLYWYRQAAGRGLQLLFYSVGIGQISSEVPQNLSASRPQDRQFILSSKKLLLSDSGFYLCAWAESTDTQYFGPGTRLTVL.

Comments on this clone: Other DNA sequences within the sample encode an identical CDR3. CDR3 bases: TGTGCCAGCAGCTTAGCGGGAGGAGATACGCAGTATTTT. Translation gives CASSLAGGDTQYF. This chain joins TRBV7-9 and TRBJ2-3, with D possibly being TRBD2 (6 bases). Germline V CDR1 and CDR2: SEHNR, FQNEAQ (reference sequence). The ends were cut back, 0 bases at V and 5 bases at J, with 6 bases in the middle. The CDR3 has 13 amino acids.